What follows are 20 T cell receptor beta chains derived from one specimen sequenced in a study of T cells and copy number aberrations in small-cell lung cancer (dated by TCRdb to the early 2020s). Library preparation employed the immunoSEQ multiplex PCR assay. TCRdb obtained this table from immuneACCESS and retained in-frame rearrangements with V and J assigned. These tables miss some clones; where compared with another copy, unresolved V genes account for less than half of the shortfall, and the remainder is unexplained. The sample contains 2,000 or so clones, over 60% of them found a single time. The top ten hold more than 8% of the sample. The sample was tumor tissue. These receptors originate from a man aged 55 to 69 with small cell lung cancer.

This clone was observed once. Relative to the germline gene, one junction end is altered; a read error may explain this. This rearrangement joins TRBV29-1 to TRBJ1-5; 9 bases map to TRBD1. Germline V lookup: CDR1 SQVTM, CDR2 ANQGSEA. The CDR3 covers 12 residues. The CDR3 region is CSVGQGDQPQHF. The CDR3 nucleotides are TGCAGCGTTGGACAGGGGGATCAACCCCAGCATTTT. Variable domain in full (rest from reference TRBV29-1 and TRBJ1-5): SAVISQKPSRDICQRGTSLTIQCQVDSQVTMMFWYRQQPGQSLTLIATANQGSEATYESGFVIDKFPISRPNLTFSTLTVSNMSPEDSSIYLCSVGQGDQPQHFGDGTRLSIL.

CDR3 region: CASSRTGTNTGELFF. The CDR3 region has the DNA TGTGCCAGCAGCCGGACGGGCACGAACACCGGGGAGCTGTTTTTT. The gene calls are TRBV7-9 and TRBJ2-2, with D uncertain. Deletions cut 5 bases from V and 0 bases from J, with 10 bases between. The germline CDR1 and CDR2 sequences are SEHNR and FQNEAQ (reference sequence). This CDR3 has 15 amino acids.

This clone was seen a single time. The chain is built from TRBV6-5 and TRBJ2-2; 7 bases line up with TRBD2. Unmatched junction bases numbered 0, after V lost 2 bases and J lost 0 bases. Germline V gene data show CDR1 as MNHEY and CDR2 as SVGAGI. This CDR3 is 15 amino acids long. This chain's CDR3 is CASSYGLANTGELFF. Written as DNA, the CDR3 is TGTGCCAGCAGTTACGGACTAGCGAACACCGGGGAGCTGTTTTTT.

In the case of this clone: A far larger clone is just one base off, so this is likely a read error. The rearrangement uses TRBV13 and TRBJ2-4; D may be TRBD1 (5 bases). Germline-derived CDR1 and CDR2 are PRHDT and FYEKMQ (reference sequence). The length of the CDR3 is 13 residues. The CDR3: CASRGPGSYIQHF. CDR3 nucleotide sequence: TGTGCCAGCAGGGGGCCTGGCAGCTATATTCAGCACTTC. Looking up the rest from reference TRBV13 and TRBJ2-4 gives the full variable domain: AAGVIQSPRHLIKEKRETATLKCYPIPRHDTVYWYQQGPGQDPQFLISFYEKMQSDKGSIPDRFSAQQFSDYHSELNMSSLELGDSALYFCASRGPGSYIQHFGAGTRLSVL.

The chain is built from TRBV29-1 and TRBJ2-5; D is unclear. V was pared by 0 bases and J by 10 bases, with 12 bases between. The germline gives CDR1 SQVTM, CDR2 ANQGSEA. CDR3 length: 12 residues. This CDR3 reads CSVEEGRVGQYF. The CDR3 nucleotides are TGCAGCGTTGAAGAGGGTAGGGTGGGCCAGTACTTC.

The chain is built from TRBV27 and TRBJ2-1; a possible D gene is TRBD2 (6 bases). V was shortened by 3 bases and J by 2 bases, with 11 bases between the two germline ends. The CDR3 has 15 residues. Germline assignment: CDR1 MNHEY and CDR2 SMNVEV (reference sequence). The DNA of the CDR3 is TGTGCCAGCAGTTTTTCCGGGGGAACCTACAATGAGCAGTTCTTC. Translated: CASSFSGGTYNEQFF.

The table lists this clone with a count of one. This rearrangement joins TRBV18 to TRBJ2-5; D not certain. Trimming shortened V by 6 bases and J by 4 bases, and 6 bases separated the two germline ends. Germline-derived CDR1 and CDR2 are KGHSH and LQKENI. CDR3 length: 11 amino acids. In nucleotides, the CDR3 is TGTGCCAGCTCCCCTAGAGAGACCCAGTACTTC. This codes for CASSPRETQYF.

This sequence joins TRBV19 and TRBJ1-5; possible D gene TRBD1, 5 bases. Germline CDR1 is LNHDA and CDR2 is SQIVND (reference sequence). This CDR3 is built from 14 residues. Trimming took 3 bases from V and 6 from J, leaving 12 bases between them. The CDR3 sequence: CASSIWQGGQPQHF. In DNA, the CDR3 is TGTGCCAGTAGTATCTGGCAGGGCGGTCAGCCCCAGCATTTT.

CDR3: CASSLAPGTGLTNEQFF. CDR3 in DNA: TGTGCCAGCTCACTAGCCCCCGGGACAGGGCTTACAAATGAGCAGTTCTTC. This chain uses TRBV18 with TRBJ2-1, with 9 bases identical to TRBD1. CDR3 length: 17 amino acids. CDR1 is KGHSH, CDR2 LQKENI, per germline. Germline trimming cut 4 bases from V and 7 bases from J; bases unmatched to any gene: 14.

This chain connects TRBV20-1 to TRBJ2-5; D is undetermined. Germline V gives CDR1 DFQATT, CDR2 SNEGSKA (reference sequence). This CDR3 spans 11 amino acids. Trimming left V 3 bases short and J 5 bases short, with 7 bases between. Here the CDR3 DNA reads TGCAGTGCTAGTTACCGGGAGACCCAGTACTTC. It encodes CSASYRETQYF.

The chain links TRBV2 to TRBJ2-3, with a tentative D call TRBD1 (6 bases). Between the trimmed V and J ends, which lost 3 bases and 4 bases, there was a span of 14 bases. The germline V gene encodes CDR1 SNHLY and CDR2 FYNNEI. The CDR3 length is 15 residues. The chain's CDR3 is CASSEDSSFADTQYF. CDR3 coding DNA: TGTGCCAGCAGTGAGGACAGTTCGTTTGCAGATACGCAGTATTTT.

Notes on this clone: The junction departs from the called germline gene at one end, perhaps through a read error. The chain couples TRBV4-3 to TRBJ1-1; D unclear. The CDR3 loop spans 14 amino acids. CDR1 and CDR2 from the germline V gene are LGHNA and YSLEER. Written as DNA, the CDR3 is TGCGCCAGTAGCCAAGATGTCCGAGCCACTGAAGCTTTCTTT. Translating gives CASSQDVRATEAFF.

The table lists this clone with a few counts. The chain is built from TRBV27 and TRBJ1-5; D gene ambiguous. Trimming took 1 base from V and 5 from J, leaving 12 bases between them. CDR1 is MNHEY, CDR2 SMNVEV, per germline (reference sequence). The CDR3 totals 15 residues. The CDR3 DNA sequence: TGTGCCAGCAGTTTATACAGCGGTGGCTATCAGCCCCAGCATTTT. Amino acid sequence: CASSLYSGGYQPQHF.

The chain uses TRBV30 and TRBJ1-1; D remains ambiguous. The CDR3 sequence is 11 residues long. Germline loops: CDR1 GTSNPN, CDR2 SVGIG (reference sequence). Trimming left V 5 bases short and J 11 bases short, with 15 bases between. DNA of the CDR3: TGTGCCTGGGTGCGGGCGGAGGTGGCTTTCTTT. It translates to CAWVRAEVAFF.

Here the CDR3 reads CASSSGTGIYEQYF. The CDR3 bases are TGTGCCAGCAGCTCCGGGACGGGGATATACGAGCAGTACTTC. This chain connects TRBV7-9 to TRBJ2-7; the D call may be TRBD1 or TRBD2 (5 bases each). CDR1 SEHNR and CDR2 FQNEAQ come from the germline V gene (reference sequence). The CDR3 has 14 residues. V was shortened by 4 bases and J by 4 bases, with 14 bases between the two germline ends. The entire variable domain, with the rest obtained from reference TRBV7-9 and TRBJ2-7, is as follows: DTGVSQNPRHKITKRGQNVTFRCDPISEHNRLYWYRQTLGQGPEFLTYFQNEAQLEKSRLLSDRFSAERPKGSFSTLEIQRTEQGDSAMYLCASSSGTGIYEQYFGPGTRLTVT.

The chain links TRBV6-1 to TRBJ1-5; 7 positions match TRBD1. Germline-derived CDR1 and CDR2 are MNHNS and SASEGT. The junction had 6 bases not matched to a gene; V was cut back by 2 bases and J by 8 bases. The CDR3 has 14 amino acids. This chain's CDR3 is CASSEIGGGEPQHF. The CDR3 region has the DNA TGTGCCAGCAGTGAAATAGGAGGGGGCGAGCCCCAGCATTTT.

This chain joins TRBV5-4 and TRBJ2-7; perhaps TRBD2 as D (6 bases). V lost 3 bases and J lost 3, with 16 bases in between. Germline V gene data show CDR1 as SGHNT and CDR2 as YYREEE (reference sequence). This CDR3 has 15 amino acids. In DNA form, the CDR3 reads TGTGCCAGCAGCTCCCTGGGCTCCGGGGGCTACGAGCAGTACTTC. It encodes CASSSLGSGGYEQYF.

The genes are TRBV21-1 and TRBJ2-1; TRBD2 is taken as the D call from the table, unchecked against the DNA. TRBV21-1 is labeled a pseudogene. The length of the CDR3 is 15 residues. The CDR3 sequence is CASSKVEGMGWEQFF. Here the CDR3 DNA reads TGTGCCAGCAGCAAAGTGGAGGGGATGGGATGGGAGCAGTTCTTC.

The chain has TRBV2 and TRBJ1-1, with D possibly matching TRBD1 (5 bases). Germline loops: CDR1 SNHLY, CDR2 FYNNEI. This CDR3 contains 15 residues. Trimming left V 7 bases short and J 4 bases short, with 19 bases between. The CDR3 loop is CASMAGWAQVTEAFF. CDR3 DNA: TGTGCCAGCATGGCAGGGTGGGCGCAGGTCACTGAAGCTTTCTTT.

This chain connects TRBV5-1 to TRBJ2-1; TRBD2 matches at 10 bases. The V gene's germline CDR1 is SGHRS and CDR2 YFSETQ. The CDR3 length is 16 residues. V dropped 4 bases and J dropped 5; count of bases not matched to a gene: 9. CDR3 protein: CASSLLPAGGNNEQFF. CDR3 DNA sequence: TGCGCCAGCAGCCTCCTGCCAGCGGGGGGGAACAATGAGCAGTTCTTC.